Following are 13 T cell receptor beta chains from one sample sequenced in a study of PD-L1 blockade in urothelial cancer. The protocol was immunoSEQ multiplex PCR, while the TCRdb copy is restricted to in-frame clones and leaves out a portion. Among some 87,000 clones listed, more than 75% were seen once. The sample's time point: pretreatment peripheral blood. Sequenced material: PBMCs, taken around atezolizumab (anti-PD-L1) treatment. The source of these receptors is a man aged 55-75 years with urothelial cancer.

J is TRBJ1-2 and V is TRBV7-8; D might be TRBD1 (5 bases). Trimming stripped 1 base from V and 8 bases from J, with 17 bases between. Germline CDR1 and CDR2: SGHVS and FQNEAQ. CDR3 length: 15 residues. The CDR3 DNA reads as TGTGCCAGCAGCTTAGGGGTCGACAGTCTCGGGGGCTACACCTTC. Translated: CASSLGVDSLGGYTF.

The J gene is TRBJ2-1, the V gene TRBV23-1; 7 nucleotides line up with TRBD1. Being an ORF, TRBV23-1 has a function that is uncertain. This CDR3 has 15 amino acids. The trim removed 6 bases at V and 8 bases at J, leaving 13 bases unmatched. CDR3 sequence: CASSPGQIIRDEQFF. CDR3 nucleotides: TGCGCCAGCAGCCCGGGACAGATTATAAGAGATGAGCAGTTCTTC.

This chain connects TRBV7-2 to TRBJ2-1, with D maybe TRBD2 (5 bases). The CDR3 spans 13 residues. Germline V gene sequence: CDR1 SGHTA, CDR2 FQGNSA. V lost 3 bases, J lost 6 bases, and 9 bases lay in between. The CDR3, as DNA: TGTGCCAGCAGCTTGGACTGGAGCAATGAGCAGTTCTTC. It is translated as CASSLDWSNEQFF.

This chain links TRBV11-3 with TRBJ2-7; D possibly corresponds to TRBD2 (5 bases). Deletions cut 4 bases from V and 2 bases from J, with 12 bases between. CDR3 length equals 14 residues. Germline lookup yields CDR1 SGHNT and CDR2 YENEEA. The CDR3 region is CASSSRGNTYEQYF. The DNA for the CDR3 is TGTGCCAGCAGCTCCCGAGGGAATACCTACGAGCAGTACTTC.

The chain uses TRBV4-1 and TRBJ1-4, with D possibly matching TRBD1 (5 bases). V shed 0 bases and J shed 4 bases, with 15 bases lying between them. This CDR3 spans 17 amino acids. Looked up from germline, CDR1 is MGHRA and CDR2 is YSYEKL. This CDR3 is CASSQDSAGNFNEKLFF. The DNA of the CDR3 is TGCGCCAGCAGCCAAGATTCCGCAGGGAACTTTAATGAAAAACTGTTTTTT.

This chain links TRBV6-6 with TRBJ2-7; TRBD2 agrees at 9 bases. The CDR3 contains 15 residues. With V trimmed by 6 bases and J by 5 bases, 11 bases remained unmatched. Germline loops: CDR1 MNHNY, CDR2 SVGAGI (reference sequence). The CDR3 coding sequence is TGTGCCAGCAGGATTTTAGCGGGAGACCTCAACGAGCAGTACTTC. This codes for CASRILAGDLNEQYF.

The chain uses TRBV6-1 and TRBJ1-1, with D perhaps TRBD1 (6 bases). Per the germline V gene, CDR1 is MNHNS and CDR2 is SASEGT. V lost 8 bases, J lost 2 bases, and 15 bases lay in between. This CDR3 is built from 14 residues. CDR3 protein: CASAQDRVNTEAFF. CDR3 bases: TGTGCCAGCGCTCAGGACAGAGTCAACACTGAAGCTTTCTTT.

The chain links TRBV25-1 to TRBJ2-2; TRBD1 might be the D (6 bases). CDR1 is MGHDK and CDR2 is SYGVNS in the germline V gene. The length of the CDR3 is 15 residues. The V gene lost 4 bases and the J gene lost 4 bases, with 13 bases spanning the gap. The CDR3 loop is CASSGTGFSTGELFF. The CDR3 bases are TGTGCCAGCAGTGGTACAGGGTTTAGCACCGGGGAGCTGTTTTTT.

The chain couples TRBV4-2 to TRBJ2-7; 8 positions match TRBD1. Germline V gene sequence: CDR1 LGHNA, CDR2 YNFKEQ. V lost 3 bases to trimming and J lost 3 bases; unmatched junction nucleotides: 4. This CDR3 has 14 residues. DNA for the CDR3: TGTGCCAGCAGCCATGGGACAGGAGTCTACGAGCAGTACTTC. Translating it yields CASSHGTGVYEQYF.

The chain links TRBV6-6 to TRBJ2-6, with TRBD1 matching over 8 bases. The CDR3 covers 16 residues. The junction had 5 bases not matched to a gene; V was cut back by 7 bases and J by 0 bases. Germline V gene lookup returns CDR1 MNHNY and CDR2 SVGAGI (reference sequence). DNA of the CDR3: TGTGCCAGCACCACCAGGGGGCACTCTGGGGCCAACGTCCTGACTTTC. Its protein is CASTTRGHSGANVLTF.

The V and J genes are TRBV10-1 and TRBJ2-3, with D possibly matching TRBD2 (6 bases). Per germline, CDR1 WNHNN and CDR2 SYGVQD (reference sequence). V lost 5 bases and J lost 3, with 15 bases in between. The CDR3 covers 15 residues. In nucleotides, the CDR3 is TGCGCCAGCAGTCCGGTTAGCGGAACGACAGATACGCAGTATTTT. Its protein product is CASSPVSGTTDTQYF.

V gene TRBV11-1 combines with J gene TRBJ2-7; D gene ambiguous. Germline values: CDR1 SGHAT, CDR2 FQDESV (reference sequence). The CDR3 is 14 amino acids. The ends were cut back, 5 bases at V and 2 bases at J, with 13 bases in the middle. The CDR3 sequence: CASSALRYPYEQYF. The CDR3 nucleotides read TGTGCCAGCAGCGCCCTCAGGTACCCCTACGAGCAGTACTTC.

This clone was observed once. The genes are TRBV18 and TRBJ1-5, with TRBD1 matching over 7 bases. The CDR3 sequence is 12 residues long. V shed 4 bases and J 10 bases; nucleotides not matched to a gene: 4. The germline V gene encodes CDR1 KGHSH and CDR2 LQKENI. The CDR3, as DNA: TGTGCCAGCTCACAAGACAGGGAACCCCAGCATTTT. Translated, it gives CASSQDREPQHF. Full variable domain (rest looked up from reference TRBV18 and TRBJ1-5): NAGVMQNPRHLVRRRGQEARLRCSPMKGHSHVYWYRQLPEEGLKFMVYLQKENIIDESGMPKERFSAEFPKEGPSILRIQQVVRGDSAAYFCASSQDREPQHFGDGTRLSIL.